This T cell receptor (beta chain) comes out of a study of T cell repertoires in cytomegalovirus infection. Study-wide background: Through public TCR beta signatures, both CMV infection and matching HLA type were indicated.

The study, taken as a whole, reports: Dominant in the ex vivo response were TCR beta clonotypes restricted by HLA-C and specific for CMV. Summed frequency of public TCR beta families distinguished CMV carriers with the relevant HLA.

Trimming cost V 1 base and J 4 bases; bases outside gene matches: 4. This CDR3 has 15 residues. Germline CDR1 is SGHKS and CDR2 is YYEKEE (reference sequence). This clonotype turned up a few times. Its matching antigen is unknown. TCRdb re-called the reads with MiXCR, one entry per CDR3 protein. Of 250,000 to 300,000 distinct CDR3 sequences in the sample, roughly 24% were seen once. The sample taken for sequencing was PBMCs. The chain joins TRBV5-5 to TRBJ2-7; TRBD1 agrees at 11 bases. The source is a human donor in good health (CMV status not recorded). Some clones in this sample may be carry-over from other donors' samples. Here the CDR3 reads CASSLQDRGLYEQYF. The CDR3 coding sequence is TGTGCCAGCAGCTTGCAGGACAGGGGGCTGTACGAGCAGTACTTC.